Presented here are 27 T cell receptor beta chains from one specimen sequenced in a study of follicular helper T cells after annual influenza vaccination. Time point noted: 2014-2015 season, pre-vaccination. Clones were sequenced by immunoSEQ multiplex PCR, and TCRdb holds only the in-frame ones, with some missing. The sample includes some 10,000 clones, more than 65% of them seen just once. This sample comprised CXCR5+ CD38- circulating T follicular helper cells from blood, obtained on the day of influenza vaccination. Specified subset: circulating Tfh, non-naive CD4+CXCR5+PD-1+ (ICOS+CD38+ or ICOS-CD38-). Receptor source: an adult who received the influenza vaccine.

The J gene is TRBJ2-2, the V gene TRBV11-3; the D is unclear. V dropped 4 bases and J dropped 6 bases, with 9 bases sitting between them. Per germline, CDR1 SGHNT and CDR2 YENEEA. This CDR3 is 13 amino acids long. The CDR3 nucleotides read TGTGCCAGCAGCTCGGACCCCGCCGGGGAGCTGTTTTTT. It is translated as CASSSDPAGELFF.

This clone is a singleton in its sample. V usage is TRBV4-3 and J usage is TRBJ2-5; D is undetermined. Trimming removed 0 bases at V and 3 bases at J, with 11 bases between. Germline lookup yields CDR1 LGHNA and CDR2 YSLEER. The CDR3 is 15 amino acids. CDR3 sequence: CASSQELTVKETQYF. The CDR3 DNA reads TGCGCCAGCAGCCAAGAGTTGACTGTCAAAGAGACCCAGTACTTC.

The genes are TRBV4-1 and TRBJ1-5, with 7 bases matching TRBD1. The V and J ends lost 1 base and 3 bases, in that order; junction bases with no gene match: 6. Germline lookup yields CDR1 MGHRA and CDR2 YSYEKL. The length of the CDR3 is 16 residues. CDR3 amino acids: CASSQAQGRNNQPQHF. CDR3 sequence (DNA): TGCGCCAGCAGCCAAGCACAGGGGAGAAACAATCAGCCCCAGCATTTT.

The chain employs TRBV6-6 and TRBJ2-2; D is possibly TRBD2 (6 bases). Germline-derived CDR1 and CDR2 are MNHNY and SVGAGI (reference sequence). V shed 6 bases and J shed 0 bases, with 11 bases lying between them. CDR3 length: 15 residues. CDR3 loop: CASRRAGANTGELFF. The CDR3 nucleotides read TGTGCCAGCAGAAGAGCGGGCGCGAACACCGGGGAGCTGTTTTTT.

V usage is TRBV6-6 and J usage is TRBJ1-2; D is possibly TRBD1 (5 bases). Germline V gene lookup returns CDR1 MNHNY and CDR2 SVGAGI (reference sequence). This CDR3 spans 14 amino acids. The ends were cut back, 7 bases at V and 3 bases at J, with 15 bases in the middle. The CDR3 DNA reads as TGTGCCAGCACTCACGGGGGAGAACACTATGGCTACACCTTC. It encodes CASTHGGEHYGYTF.

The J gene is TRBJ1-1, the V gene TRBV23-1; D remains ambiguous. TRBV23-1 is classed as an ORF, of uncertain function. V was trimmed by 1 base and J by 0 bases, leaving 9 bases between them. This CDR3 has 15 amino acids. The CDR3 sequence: CASSQWVELNTEAFF. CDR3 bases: TGCGCCAGCAGTCAATGGGTCGAGCTGAACACTGAAGCTTTCTTT.

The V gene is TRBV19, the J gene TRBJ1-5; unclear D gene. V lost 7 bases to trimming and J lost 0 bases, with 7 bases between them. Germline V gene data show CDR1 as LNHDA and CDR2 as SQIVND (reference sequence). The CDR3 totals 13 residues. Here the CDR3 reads CASTEYSNQPQHF. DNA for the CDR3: TGTGCCAGTACGGAGTATAGCAATCAGCCCCAGCATTTT.

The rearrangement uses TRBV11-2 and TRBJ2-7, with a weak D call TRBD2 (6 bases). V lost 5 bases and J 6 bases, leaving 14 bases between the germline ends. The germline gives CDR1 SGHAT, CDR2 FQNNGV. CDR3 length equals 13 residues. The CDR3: CASSLNTGGEQYF. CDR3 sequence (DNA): TGTGCCAGCAGCCTAAACACCGGGGGCGAGCAGTACTTC.

The CDR3, as DNA: TGTGCCAGCAGTGAGAGTTATAATTCACCCCTCCACTTT. Translating it yields CASSESYNSPLHF. The chain is built from TRBV6-4 and TRBJ1-6; D is undetermined. The CDR3 sequence is 13 residues long. In germline, CDR1 is MRHNA, CDR2 SNTAGT. The V end was cut by 3 bases, the J end by 4 bases, with 4 bases between.

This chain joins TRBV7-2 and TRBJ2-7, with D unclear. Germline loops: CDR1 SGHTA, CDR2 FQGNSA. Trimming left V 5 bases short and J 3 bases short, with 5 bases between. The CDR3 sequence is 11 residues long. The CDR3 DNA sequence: TGTGCCAGCAGCGCCCGCTACGAGCAGTACTTC. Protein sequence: CASSARYEQYF.

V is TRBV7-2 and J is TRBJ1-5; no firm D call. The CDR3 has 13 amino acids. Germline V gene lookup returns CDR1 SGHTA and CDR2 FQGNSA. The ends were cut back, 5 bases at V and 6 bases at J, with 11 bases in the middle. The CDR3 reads CASSPDGVQPQHF. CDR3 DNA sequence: TGTGCCAGCAGCCCAGACGGAGTTCAGCCCCAGCATTTT.

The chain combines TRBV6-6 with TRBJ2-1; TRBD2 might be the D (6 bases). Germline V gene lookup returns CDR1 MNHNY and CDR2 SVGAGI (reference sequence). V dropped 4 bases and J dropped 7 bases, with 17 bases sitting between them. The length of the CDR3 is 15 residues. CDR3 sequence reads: CASSSRDFLGNEQFF. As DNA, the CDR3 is TGTGCCAGCAGTTCCCGGGACTTCCTGGGGAATGAGCAGTTCTTC.

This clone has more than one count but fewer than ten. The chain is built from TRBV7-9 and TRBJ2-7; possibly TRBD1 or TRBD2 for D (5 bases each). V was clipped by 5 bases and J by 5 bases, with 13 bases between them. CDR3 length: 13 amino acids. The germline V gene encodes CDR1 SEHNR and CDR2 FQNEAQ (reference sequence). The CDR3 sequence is CASSLGTTNEQYF. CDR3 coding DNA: TGTGCCAGCAGCCTAGGGACCACAAACGAGCAGTACTTC.

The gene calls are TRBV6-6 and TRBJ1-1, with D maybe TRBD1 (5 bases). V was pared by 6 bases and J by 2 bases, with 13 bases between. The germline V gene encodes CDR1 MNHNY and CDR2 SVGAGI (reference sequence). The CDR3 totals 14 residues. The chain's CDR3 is CASSQGGTNTEAFF. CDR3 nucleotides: TGTGCCAGCAGCCAAGGTGGGACCAACACTGAAGCTTTCTTT.

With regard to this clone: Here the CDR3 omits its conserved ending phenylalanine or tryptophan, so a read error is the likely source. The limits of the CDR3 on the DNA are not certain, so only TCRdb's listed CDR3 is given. CDR3 sequence reads: CTSSRERLCTSRANVLTL. The V and J genes are TRBV1 and TRBJ2-6. TRBV1 is given as a pseudogene. The CDR3 region is 18 residues in length, termini included.

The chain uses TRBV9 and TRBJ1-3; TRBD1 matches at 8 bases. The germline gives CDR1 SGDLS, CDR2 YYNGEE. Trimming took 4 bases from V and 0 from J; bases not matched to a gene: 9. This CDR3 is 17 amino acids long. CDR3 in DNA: TGTGCCAGCAGCCTAACCACAGGGGGAAGCTCTGGAAACACCATATATTTT. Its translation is CASSLTTGGSSGNTIYF. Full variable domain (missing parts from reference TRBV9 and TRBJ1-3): DSGVTQTPKHLITATGQRVTLRCSPRSGDLSVYWYQQSLDQGLQFLIQYYNGEERAKGNILERFSAQQFPDLHSELNLSSLELGDSALYFCASSLTTGGSSGNTIYFGEGSWLTVV.

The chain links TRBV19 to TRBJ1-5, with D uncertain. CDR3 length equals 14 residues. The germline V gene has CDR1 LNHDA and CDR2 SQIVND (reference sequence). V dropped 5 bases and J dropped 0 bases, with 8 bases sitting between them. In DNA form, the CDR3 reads TGTGCCAGTAGTCCCGGGGTTAGCAATCAGCCCCAGCATTTT. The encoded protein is CASSPGVSNQPQHF. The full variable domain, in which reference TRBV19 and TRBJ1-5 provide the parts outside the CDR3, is DGGITQSPKYLFRKEGQNVTLSCEQNLNHDAMYWYRQDPGQGLRLIYYSQIVNDFQKGDIAEGYSVSREKKESFPLTVTSAQKNPTAFYLCASSPGVSNQPQHFGDGTRLSIL.

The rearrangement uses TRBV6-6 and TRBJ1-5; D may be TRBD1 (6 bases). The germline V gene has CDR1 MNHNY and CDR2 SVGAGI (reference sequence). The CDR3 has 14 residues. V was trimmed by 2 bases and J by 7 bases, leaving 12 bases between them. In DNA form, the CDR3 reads TGTGCCAGCAGTTACATGGGGGCCGGGCAGCCCCAGCATTTT. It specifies CASSYMGAGQPQHF.

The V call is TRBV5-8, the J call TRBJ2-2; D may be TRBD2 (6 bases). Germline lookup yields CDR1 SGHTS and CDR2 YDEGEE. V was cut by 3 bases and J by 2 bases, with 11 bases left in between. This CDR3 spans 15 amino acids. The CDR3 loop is CASSWGVLNTGELFF. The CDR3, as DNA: TGTGCCAGCAGCTGGGGGGTTCTAAACACCGGGGAGCTGTTTTTT.

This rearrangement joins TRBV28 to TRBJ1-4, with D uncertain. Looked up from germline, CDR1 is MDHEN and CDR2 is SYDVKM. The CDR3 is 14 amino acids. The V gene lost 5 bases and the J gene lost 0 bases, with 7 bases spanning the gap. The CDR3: CASSQHSTNEKLFF. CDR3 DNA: TGTGCCAGCAGTCAACACTCAACTAATGAAAAACTGTTTTTT.

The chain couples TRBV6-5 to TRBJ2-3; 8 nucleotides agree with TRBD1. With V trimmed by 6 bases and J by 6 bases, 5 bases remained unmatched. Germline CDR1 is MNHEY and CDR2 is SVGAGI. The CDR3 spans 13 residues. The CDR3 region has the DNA TGTGCCAGCAGCCGCCACAGGGGGGATACGCAGTATTTT. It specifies CASSRHRGDTQYF.

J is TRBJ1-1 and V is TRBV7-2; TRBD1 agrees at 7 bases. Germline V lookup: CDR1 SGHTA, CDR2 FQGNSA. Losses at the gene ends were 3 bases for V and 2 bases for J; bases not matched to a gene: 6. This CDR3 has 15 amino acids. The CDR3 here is CASSLQGQPNTEAFF. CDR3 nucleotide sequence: TGTGCCAGCAGCTTGCAGGGACAGCCTAACACTGAAGCTTTCTTT.

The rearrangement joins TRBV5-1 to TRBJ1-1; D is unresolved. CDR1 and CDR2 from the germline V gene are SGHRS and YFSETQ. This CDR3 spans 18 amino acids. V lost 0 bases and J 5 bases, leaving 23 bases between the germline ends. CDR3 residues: CASSLVPSAGAGVTEAFF. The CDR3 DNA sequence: TGCGCCAGCAGCTTGGTACCCTCCGCGGGTGCAGGTGTGACTGAAGCTTTCTTT.

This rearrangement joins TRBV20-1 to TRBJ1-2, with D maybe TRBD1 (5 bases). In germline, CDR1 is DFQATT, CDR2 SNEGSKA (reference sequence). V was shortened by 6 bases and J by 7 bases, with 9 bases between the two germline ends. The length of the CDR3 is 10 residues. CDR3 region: CSAIQGGYTF. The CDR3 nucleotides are TGCAGTGCGATCCAGGGTGGCTACACCTTC.

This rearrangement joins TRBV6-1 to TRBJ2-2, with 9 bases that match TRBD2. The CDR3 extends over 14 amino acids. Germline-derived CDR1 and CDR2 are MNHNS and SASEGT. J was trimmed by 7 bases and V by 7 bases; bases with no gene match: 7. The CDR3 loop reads CASIPSGTVGELFF. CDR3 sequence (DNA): TGTGCCAGCATCCCTAGCGGGACGGTCGGGGAGCTGTTTTTT.

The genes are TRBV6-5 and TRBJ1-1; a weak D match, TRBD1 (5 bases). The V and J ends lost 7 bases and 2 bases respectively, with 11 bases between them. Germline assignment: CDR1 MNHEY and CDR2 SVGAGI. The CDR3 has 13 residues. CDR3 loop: CASTGGANTEAFF. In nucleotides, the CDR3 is TGTGCCAGCACCGGCGGGGCCAACACTGAAGCTTTCTTT.

Here the CDR3 reads CASSLNSGIYPRSGANVLTF. In nucleotides, the CDR3 is TGTGCCAGCAGTTTGAACAGCGGAATATATCCTCGCTCTGGGGCCAACGTCCTGACTTTC. The J gene is TRBJ2-6, the V gene TRBV28, with D perhaps matching TRBD2 (5 bases). V lost 3 bases, J lost 0 bases, and 21 bases lay in between. From germline, CDR1 is MDHEN and CDR2 SYDVKM. The CDR3 loop spans 20 amino acids.